This T cell receptor beta chain is drawn from a study of human T cells and chemical hapten exposure. Background on the study: Subjects had 2% DPC placed on 2 cm by 2 cm of upper inner arm skin for sensitization.

TCRdb analysed the RACE reads with MiXCR anew, one entry per CDR3 protein. Of about 96,000 distinct CDR3 sequences in the sample, about a tenth were seen once. As to time point: patch test 2, 6 weeks after DPC sensitization. Indicated treatment: therapeutic diphenylcyclopropenone sensitization with weekly scalp DPC. Alopecia patients deemed DPC-suitable, aged 18 to 70, excluding pregnancy. The template was total RNA from unfractionated whole blood. The specimen comprised whole blood, sampled in connection with sensitization to the hapten diphenylcyclopropenone (DPC). The TCR comes from a woman aged 40 to 50 with alopecia areata. Some clones in this sample may be carry-over from other donors' samples.

The CDR3 nucleotides read TGTGCCAGCAGTTGGACTTCCCTCTCCTACGAGCAGTACTTC. Its translation: CASSWTSLSYEQYF. The chain couples TRBV6-2 or TRBV6-3 to TRBJ2-7; the D gene is possibly TRBD2 (5 bases). CDR3 size: 14 residues. V lost 4 bases and J lost 0, with 10 bases in between. Per the germline V gene, CDR1 is MNHEY and CDR2 is SVGEGT.